Sequencing of this T cell receptor beta chain was carried out in a study of cytomegalovirus exposure and HLA in healthy donors. As to this clone: Its antigen is currently unknown.

Study results and limitations: TRBV6-2, TRBV6-3 and some other V segments were unresolvable in 87-base-pair reads.

PCR primers comprised 60 Vbeta and 13 Jbeta primers. In the original analysis: A follow-up analysis tallied 86 million or so unique TCR beta chains, 8.5 million to 14 million shared. Clones were read by immunoSEQ multiplex PCR, and TCRdb kept only the in-frame ones, dropping some. That table furnishes V, J and clone size, whereas the DNA furnished D and trimming. The profile shows around 100,000 clones, approximately 76% of them singletons. Trimming stripped 4 bases from V and 7 bases from J, with 14 bases between. This CDR3 has 14 amino acids. CDR1 and CDR2 from the germline V gene are LNHDA and SQIVND (reference sequence).

This clonotype originated in a woman aged 55-69 years in good health and CMV-seropositive. The rearrangement uses TRBV19 and TRBJ1-5; TRBD1 is a possible D gene (6 bases). Sequencing was performed on PBMCs. CDR3 in amino acids: CASSTGRGWQPQHF. In DNA form, the CDR3 reads TGTGCCAGTAGTACCGGCAGGGGTTGGCAGCCCCAGCATTTT.